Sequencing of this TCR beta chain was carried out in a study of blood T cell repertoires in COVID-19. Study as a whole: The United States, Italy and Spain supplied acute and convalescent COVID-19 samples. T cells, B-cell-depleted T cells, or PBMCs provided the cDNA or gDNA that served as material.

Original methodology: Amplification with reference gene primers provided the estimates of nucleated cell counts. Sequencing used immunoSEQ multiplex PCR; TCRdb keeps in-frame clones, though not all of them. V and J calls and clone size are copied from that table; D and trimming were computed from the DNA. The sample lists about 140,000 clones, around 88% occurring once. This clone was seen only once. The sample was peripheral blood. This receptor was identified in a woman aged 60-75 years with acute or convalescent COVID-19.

The CDR3 protein is CASNDRVNTGELFF. The CDR3 region has the DNA TGTGCCAGCAATGATCGGGTTAACACCGGGGAGCTGTTTTTT. V gene TRBV19 combines with J gene TRBJ2-2; D unclear. Trimming shortened V by 9 bases and J by 2 bases, and 13 bases separated the two germline ends. This CDR3 spans 14 amino acids. CDR1 is LNHDA and CDR2 is SQIVND in the germline V gene (reference sequence). The variable domain in full, completed from reference TRBV19 and TRBJ2-2, reads DGGITQSPKYLFRKEGQNVTLSCEQNLNHDAMYWYRQDPGQGLRLIYYSQIVNDFQKGDIAEGYSVSREKKESFPLTVTSAQKNPTAFYLCASNDRVNTGELFFGEGSRLTVL.